Below, 26 T cell receptor beta chains from the same sample are listed, as sequenced in a study of blood T cell repertoires in COVID-19. Data came from immunoSEQ multiplex PCR; TCRdb stores just in-frame clones and leaves some out. This sample has roughly 170,000 clones, with about 85% found just once. The specimen was peripheral blood. These receptors were obtained from a man aged 55 to 69 who had recovered from COVID-19.

The chain carries TRBV9 and TRBJ2-2, with a tentative D call TRBD1 (6 bases). The germline gives CDR1 SGDLS, CDR2 YYNGEE. The CDR3 has 14 residues. V lost 0 bases to trimming and J lost 3 bases, with 6 bases between them. The DNA of the CDR3 is TGTGCCAGCAGCGTAGACAGGGACACCGGGGAGCTGTTTTTT. Translation: CASSVDRDTGELFF.

The rearrangement joins TRBV6-2 or TRBV6-3 to TRBJ2-3; no clear D. CDR1 and CDR2 from the germline V gene are MNHEY and SVGEGT. Trimming pared 2 bases from V and 5 bases from J, leaving 14 bases between. The length of the CDR3 is 15 residues. CDR3 region: CASSYPLTPGDTQYF. The CDR3 bases are TGTGCCAGCAGTTACCCGTTGACTCCGGGAGATACGCAGTATTTT.

The J gene is TRBJ1-6, the V gene TRBV19, with a tentative D call TRBD1 (5 bases). This CDR3 region has 13 residues. Between the trimmed V and J ends, which lost 3 bases and 14 bases, there was a span of 14 bases. Germline lookup yields CDR1 LNHDA and CDR2 SQIVND (reference sequence). The CDR3 bases are TGTGCCAGTAGTATCAGATCAATGGACACCCTCCACTTT. The encoded protein is CASSIRSMDTLHF.

Remarks on this clone: At the DNA level, this CDR3 is encoded by other sequences in the same sample as well. This chain connects TRBV2 to TRBJ2-7; TRBD1 matches 7 bases. With V trimmed by 4 bases and J by 2 bases, 2 bases remained unmatched. Germline V gene lookup returns CDR1 SNHLY and CDR2 FYNNEI. The CDR3 contains 13 residues. CDR3 sequence (DNA): TGTGCCAGCAGTGGCCAGGGGGCCTACGAGCAGTACTTC. Its translation is CASSGQGAYEQYF.

This chain connects TRBV5-1 to TRBJ2-5; no reliable D call. V lost 4 bases and J lost 1, with 8 bases in between. The CDR3 has 13 amino acids. Germline V lookup: CDR1 SGHRS, CDR2 YFSETQ. The CDR3 spells CASSLRSQETQYF. In nucleotides, the CDR3 is TGCGCCAGCAGCCTGAGGTCCCAAGAGACCCAGTACTTC.

The chain recombines TRBV10-3 with TRBJ2-3; TRBD1 matches 9 bases. In germline, CDR1 is ENHRY, CDR2 SYGVKD. There are 13 residues in the CDR3. V lost 6 bases, J lost 3 bases, and 1 base stayed unmatched. The CDR3 DNA reads TGTGCCATCAGACAGGGGGCTACAGATACGCAGTATTTT. As protein: CAIRQGATDTQYF.

The chain is built from TRBV30 and TRBJ1-1; 7 positions match TRBD1. Per the germline V gene, CDR1 is GTSNPN and CDR2 is SVGIG (reference sequence). With V trimmed by 4 bases and J by 3 bases, 11 bases remained unmatched. The CDR3 loop spans 15 amino acids. CDR3 nucleotide sequence: TGTGCCTGGAACCGAGGGGGCGCGAGGGACACTGAAGCTTTCTTT. This codes for CAWNRGGARDTEAFF.

A few counts support this clone. This chain uses TRBV4-1 with TRBJ1-2; unclear D gene. Between the trimmed V and J ends, which lost 0 bases and 4 bases, there was a span of 12 bases. The CDR3 contains 15 residues. Germline-derived CDR1 and CDR2 are MGHRA and YSYEKL. The CDR3 DNA reads as TGCGCCAGCAGCCAAGAGGAGGGATGGGGCTATGGCTACACCTTC. This codes for CASSQEEGWGYGYTF.

The chain uses TRBV6-5 and TRBJ1-1, with 8 bases aligning to TRBD1. Germline V gene lookup returns CDR1 MNHEY and CDR2 SVGAGI. This CDR3 is 14 amino acids long. After removal of 7 bases from V and 6 bases from J, the junction contained 10 bases not matched to a gene. CDR3 amino acids: CASTGQGGRAEAFF. CDR3 bases: TGTGCCAGCACCGGACAGGGAGGGAGGGCTGAAGCTTTCTTT.

This sequence joins TRBV7-2 and TRBJ2-7; the match to TRBD2 covers 16 bases. V was pared by 5 bases and J by 10 bases, with 11 bases of the junction left unmatched. CDR1 and CDR2 (germline): SGHTA, FQGNSA. This CDR3 spans 16 amino acids. The CDR3 here is CASSQGTSGGARDQYF. CDR3 DNA sequence: TGTGCCAGCAGCCAAGGGACTAGCGGGGGGGCACGGGATCAGTACTTC.

V gene TRBV29-1 combines with J gene TRBJ2-1, with D tentatively TRBD2 (6 bases). Germline V gene sequence: CDR1 SQVTM, CDR2 ANQGSEA. V was clipped by 8 bases and J by 8 bases, with 16 bases between them. CDR3 length: 12 amino acids. This CDR3 is CSSFEGGHEQFF. The CDR3 DNA reads as TGCAGCTCCTTCGAGGGAGGCCATGAGCAGTTCTTC.

The chain combines TRBV7-8 with TRBJ1-3; no firm D call. V was clipped by 5 bases and J by 0 bases, with 5 bases between them. CDR1 and CDR2 from the germline V gene are SGHVS and FQNEAQ. The CDR3 has 13 residues. The CDR3 sequence: CASSPLSGNTIYF. CDR3 in DNA: TGTGCCAGCAGCCCACTCTCTGGAAACACCATATATTTT. The complete variable domain, with remaining parts taken from reference TRBV7-8 and TRBJ1-3, reads GAGVSQSPRYKVAKRGQDVALRCDPISGHVSLFWYQQALGQGPEFLTYFQNEAQLDKSGLPSDRFFAERPEGSVSTLKIQRTQQEDSAVYLCASSPLSGNTIYFGEGSWLTVV.

This chain uses TRBV2 with TRBJ1-1; D unresolved. In germline, CDR1 is SNHLY, CDR2 FYNNEI. Between the trimmed V and J ends, which lost 5 bases and 5 bases, there was a span of 12 bases. The CDR3 loop spans 13 amino acids. CDR3 loop: CASSPLWRTEAFF. The DNA for the CDR3 is TGTGCCAGCAGTCCCCTATGGAGGACTGAAGCTTTCTTT.

V usage is TRBV6-1 and J usage is TRBJ1-6, with 8 positions matching TRBD1. V lost 1 base, J lost 7 bases, and 9 bases stayed unmatched. There are 17 residues in the CDR3. CDR1 and CDR2 from the germline V gene are MNHNS and SASEGT. For the CDR3, the DNA is TGTGCCAGCAGTGAAGAGTGGACAGGGTATCAGAATTCACCCCTCCACTTT. Protein: CASSEEWTGYQNSPLHF.

The chain joins TRBV21-1 to TRBJ2-7; the listed D gene, TRBD1, was not tested against the DNA. TRBV21-1 is noted as a pseudogene. CDR3 length: 11 residues. Written as DNA, the CDR3 is TGTGCCATTGACACTTTCTACGAGCAGTACTTC. Amino acid sequence: CAIDTFYEQYF.

The CDR3 coding sequence is TGCGCCAGCAGATCCGGACTAGCGGGCACAGATACGCAGTATTTT. As protein: CASRSGLAGTDTQYF. J is TRBJ2-3 and V is TRBV5-1; 10 bases align to TRBD2. Germline V gene sequence: CDR1 SGHRS, CDR2 YFSETQ. CDR3 length: 15 residues. V gave up 5 bases and J gave up 1 base; unmatched junction bases: 4.

This chain connects TRBV5-4 to TRBJ2-5; a weak D match, TRBD2 (7 bases). Trimming cost V 7 bases and J 2 bases, with 15 bases left between them. The CDR3 is 14 residues long. CDR1 SGHNT and CDR2 YYREEE come from the germline V gene (reference sequence). CDR3 DNA sequence: TGTGCCAGCTCCCGAGGGGGGGATCAAGAGACCCAGTACTTC. Its protein product is CASSRGGDQETQYF.

This chain joins TRBV29-1 and TRBJ2-1, with D hard to call. The V gene lost 6 bases and the J gene lost 5 bases, with 14 bases spanning the gap. CDR3 length: 13 amino acids. CDR1 and CDR2 (germline): SQVTM, ANQGSEA. This CDR3 is CSVSRTGNNEQFF. The DNA for the CDR3 is TGCAGCGTCTCAAGAACCGGTAACAATGAGCAGTTCTTC.

The rearrangement links TRBV30 to TRBJ1-3; D perhaps matches TRBD1 (6 bases). Germline loops: CDR1 GTSNPN, CDR2 SVGIG (reference sequence). Between the trimmed V and J ends, which lost 1 base and 0 bases, there was a span of 19 bases. There are 18 residues in the CDR3. The CDR3 spells CAWSGGSRGQSSGNTIYF. The CDR3 DNA reads as TGTGCCTGGAGTGGTGGTAGCAGGGGACAAAGCTCTGGAAACACCATATATTTT.

V usage is TRBV12-3 or TRBV12-4 and J usage is TRBJ1-2, with a possible D match to TRBD1 (6 bases). The CDR3 sequence is 13 residues long. Between the trimmed V and J ends, which lost 4 bases and 2 bases, there was a span of 8 bases. CDR3 region: CASSSDRNYGYTF. The CDR3 DNA reads TGTGCCAGCAGTTCTGACAGGAACTATGGCTACACCTTC.

V usage is TRBV6-2 or TRBV6-3 and J usage is TRBJ2-6; D gene ambiguous. In germline, CDR1 is MNHEY, CDR2 SVGEGT. V lost 0 bases and J lost 0, with 12 bases in between. This CDR3 is built from 18 residues. The CDR3 here is CASSYSRSSISGANVLTF. CDR3 nucleotide sequence: TGTGCCAGCAGTTACTCGAGAAGTTCAATCTCTGGGGCCAACGTCCTGACTTTC.

The chain carries TRBV6-5 and TRBJ2-5; perhaps TRBD1 as D (7 bases). The CDR3 loop spans 14 amino acids. V was cut by 6 bases and J by 2 bases, with 13 bases left in between. Germline V gene sequence: CDR1 MNHEY, CDR2 SVGAGI. The CDR3 spells CASSRRDSQETQYF. CDR3 DNA: TGTGCCAGCAGCCGGCGGGACAGTCAAGAGACCCAGTACTTC.

The CDR3 loop is CASSGSGTGVTGELFF. The DNA for the CDR3 is TGTGCCAGCTCGGGTTCCGGGACAGGGGTCACCGGGGAGCTGTTTTTT. J is TRBJ2-2 and V is TRBV18, with 10 bases that match TRBD1. Germline V gene sequence: CDR1 KGHSH, CDR2 LQKENI. Trimming removed 6 bases from V and 4 bases from J; junction bases left unmatched: 8. This CDR3 contains 16 residues.

This clone was recorded only once. V is TRBV6-6 and J is TRBJ1-1; 10 nucleotides agree with TRBD1. Trimming took 5 bases from V and 5 from J; bases not matched to a gene: 11. Germline CDR1 reads MNHNY; CDR2 reads SVGAGI (reference sequence). This CDR3 has 16 residues. The DNA of the CDR3 is TGTGCCAGCAGTCCTCTCCGGGACAGGGGATTGACTGAAGCTTTCTTT. It is translated as CASSPLRDRGLTEAFF.

V and J are TRBV6-5 and TRBJ2-3, with 7 positions matching TRBD1. With V trimmed by 7 bases and J by 4 bases, 8 bases remained unmatched. The CDR3 runs to 14 residues. CDR1 and CDR2 (germline): MNHEY, SVGAGI. CDR3 loop: CASKRTGLADTQYF. Here the CDR3 DNA reads TGTGCCAGCAAACGGACAGGACTGGCAGATACGCAGTATTTT.

This chain uses TRBV29-1 with TRBJ1-2; a weak D match, TRBD1 (5 bases). This CDR3 is 15 amino acids long. The ends were cut back, 3 bases at V and 1 base at J, with 15 bases in the middle. Germline V gene data show CDR1 as SQVTM and CDR2 as ANQGSEA. The CDR3 sequence: CSVEAIQADNYGYTF. As DNA, the CDR3 is TGCAGCGTTGAGGCAATACAGGCGGATAACTATGGCTACACCTTC.